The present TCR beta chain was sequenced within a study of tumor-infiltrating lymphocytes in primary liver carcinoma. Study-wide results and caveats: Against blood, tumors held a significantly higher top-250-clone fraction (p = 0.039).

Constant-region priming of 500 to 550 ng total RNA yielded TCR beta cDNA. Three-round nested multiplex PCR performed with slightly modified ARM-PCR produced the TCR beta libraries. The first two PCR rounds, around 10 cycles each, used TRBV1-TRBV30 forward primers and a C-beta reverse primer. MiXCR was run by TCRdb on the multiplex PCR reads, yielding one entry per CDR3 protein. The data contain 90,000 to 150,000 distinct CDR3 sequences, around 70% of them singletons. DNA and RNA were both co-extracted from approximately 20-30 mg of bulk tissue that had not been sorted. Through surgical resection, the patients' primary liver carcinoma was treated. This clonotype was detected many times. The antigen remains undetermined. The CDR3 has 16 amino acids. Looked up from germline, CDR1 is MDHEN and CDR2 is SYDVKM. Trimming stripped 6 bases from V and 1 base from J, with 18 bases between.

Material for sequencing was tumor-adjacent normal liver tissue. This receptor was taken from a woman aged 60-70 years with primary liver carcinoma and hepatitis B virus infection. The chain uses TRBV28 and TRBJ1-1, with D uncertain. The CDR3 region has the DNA TGTGCCAGCAGCCCTCTCCGCGGGTCGGCGAACACTGAAGCTTTCTTT. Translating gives CASSPLRGSANTEAFF. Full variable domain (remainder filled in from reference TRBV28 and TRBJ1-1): DVKVTQSSRYLVKRTGEKVFLECVQDMDHENMFWYRQDPGLGLRLIYFSYDVKMKEKGDIPEGYSVSREKKERFSLILESASTNQTSMYLCASSPLRGSANTEAFFGQGTRLTVV.